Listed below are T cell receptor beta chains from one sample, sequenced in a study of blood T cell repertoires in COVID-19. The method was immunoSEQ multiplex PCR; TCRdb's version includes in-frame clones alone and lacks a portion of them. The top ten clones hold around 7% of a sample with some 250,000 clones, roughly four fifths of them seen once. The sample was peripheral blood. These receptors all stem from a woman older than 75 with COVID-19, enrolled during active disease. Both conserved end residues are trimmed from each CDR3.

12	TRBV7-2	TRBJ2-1	ASSRQTRGNEQF
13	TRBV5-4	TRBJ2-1	ASSTGQTSYNEQF
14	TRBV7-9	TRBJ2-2	ASSPGLAGNTGELF
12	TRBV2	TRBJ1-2	ASSLSGSLYGYT
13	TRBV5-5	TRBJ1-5	ASFYRDGGNQPQH
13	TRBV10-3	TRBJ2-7	AISEGGTSGIEQY
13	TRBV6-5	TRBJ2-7	ASSYGGGVSYEQY
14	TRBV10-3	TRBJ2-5	AIRGTSAKTQETQY
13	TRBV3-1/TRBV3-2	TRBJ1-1	ASSLSTVMNTEAF
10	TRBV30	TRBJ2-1	AWSVVRNEQF
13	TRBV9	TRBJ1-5	ASSPRQDSNQPQH
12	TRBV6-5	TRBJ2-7	ASRWTGSSYEQY
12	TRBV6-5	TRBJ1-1	ASRRGQPNTEAF
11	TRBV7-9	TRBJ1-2	ATRQGATYGYT
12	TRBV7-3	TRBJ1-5	ASSLGGGNQPQH
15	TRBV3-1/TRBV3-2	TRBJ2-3	ASSLHPSGGAADTQY
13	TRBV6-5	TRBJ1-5	ASSPALNSNQPQH
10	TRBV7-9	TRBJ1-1	ASSPGPIAAF
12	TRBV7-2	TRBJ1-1	ASSWRQSNTEAF
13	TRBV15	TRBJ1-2	ATSRRGGDDYGYT
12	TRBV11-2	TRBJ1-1	ASSLGLMNTEAF
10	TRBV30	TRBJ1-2	AWSVQIGGYT
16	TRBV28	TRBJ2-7	ASSSTLSNRGNSYEQY
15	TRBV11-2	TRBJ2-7	ASSLTSGGGSSYEQY
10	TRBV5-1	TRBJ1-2	ASGGGDYGYT
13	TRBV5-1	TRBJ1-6	ASSWVPTGYSPLH
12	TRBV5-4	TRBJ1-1	ASSPGGRDTEAF
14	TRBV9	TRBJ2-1	ASSVGRREGRNEQF
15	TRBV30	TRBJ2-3	AWSAQIGGAVTDTQY
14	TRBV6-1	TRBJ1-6	ASSARGRGLNSPLH
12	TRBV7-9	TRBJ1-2	ASSPPTAGNGYT
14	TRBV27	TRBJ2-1	ASSPYEGGAGYVQF
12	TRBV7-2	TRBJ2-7	ASSLAQGVREQY
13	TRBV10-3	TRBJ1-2	AISESVGGSYGYT
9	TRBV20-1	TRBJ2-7	SARIGQGEN
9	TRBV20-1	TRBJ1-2	SARRSYGYT
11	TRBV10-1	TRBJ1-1	ASSNPGTGEAF
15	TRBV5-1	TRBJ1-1	ASTATGTGRVGTEAF
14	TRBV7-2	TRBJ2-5	ASSLGLAGPQETQY
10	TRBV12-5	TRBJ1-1	VWDRANTEAF
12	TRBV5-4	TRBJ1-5	AFQGALGNQPQH
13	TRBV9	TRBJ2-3	ASSVLPGGADTQY
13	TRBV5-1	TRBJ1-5	ASSLSGGSNQPQH
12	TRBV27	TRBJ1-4	ASSRRVDDEKLF
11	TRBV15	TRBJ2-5	ATSRDRRETQY